This record covers a single T cell receptor beta chain. This clonotype came up a few times. Its antigen remains undetermined. A much larger clone differs by one base, so this may be a read error. Library preparation employed multiplex PCR. TCRdb names Illumina HiSeq 4000 as the instrument used. To build TCR beta libraries, CDR3 regions were amplified by Arm-PCR using iRepertoire HTBI primers. Gel purification was performed on PCR products prior to sequencing. The original methods were these. A total of around 59 TRBV and 14 TRBJ segments were identified across samples and were used for gene usage analysis of CDR3 amino acid clonotypes. COPE and FqMerger were used to merge the filtered high-quality paired reads into contigs. BLAST was used to align contigs to IMGT TRBV, TRBD and TRBJ reference genes, and CDR3 was defined according to IMGT. Highly expanded clones were defined as clonotypes with a frequency above 0.1%. Shannon entropy served as the measure of repertoire diversity, while the Gini coefficient captured V-J evenness. Public clonotypes were defined as clonotypes shared by more than one individual. TCRdb reworked the public reads: Q25 trimming with fastp, MiXCR clone assembly, productive beta chains retained. Rows merge per CDR3 protein into single entries with the most common DNA and genes. The V and J calls follow TCRdb's processing rather than the paper's. The sample data list roughly 610,000 distinct CDR3 sequences, and 16% of these were observed just once. 15% to 20% of the sample goes to the ten largest clones.

What this sample's time point label stands for: newly diagnosed GD, antithyroid drugs for less than 3 months. For both TCR sequencing and RNA sequencing, RNA was extracted from PBMCs using TRIzol. Graves' disease was diagnosed according to American Thyroid Association guidelines. The patients came from an endocrinology department in Xi'an, China. Each patient gave about 9.1 milliliters of peripheral blood, collected in an EDTA anticoagulant tube. PBMCs were isolated by Ficoll Paque Plus density gradient separation without further T cell sorting. An Agilent 2100 Bioanalyzer and agarose gel were used to check RNA quality, and a NanoDrop 2000 was used to measure RNA concentration. This entry is derived from a study of regulatory T cells in long-lasting Graves disease (dated by TCRdb to about 2021). Describing the broader study: In the newly diagnosed Graves' disease group, patients had been taking antithyroid drugs for less than 3 months. Patients with persistent Graves' disease were compared with patients with newly diagnosed Graves' disease using TCR sequencing and RNA sequencing of peripheral blood. The study took place in China and was registered as a clinical trial. TCR sequencing covered approximately 13 persistent and approximately 20 newly diagnosed Graves' disease patients, 33 samples in total. Overall study outcomes, separate from this receptor: The authors acknowledged the small sample size as a limitation that may reduce accuracy. Peripheral blood alone was examined, since thyroid tissue, which constituted the primary lesion, could not be accessed. Compared with newly diagnosed patients, patients with persistent Graves' disease had lower TCR Shannon entropy and fewer highly expanded clones, which suggests clonal expansion. Patients with persistent disease shared more public clonotypes (around 2,500) than newly diagnosed patients did (more than 900). Sequencing and analysis were limited to the TCR beta chain. Preferential use of TRBV28, TRBJ1-2 and TRBJ2-5 was observed in persistent disease, whereas TRBV20-1 and TRBJ2-1 were favored in newly diagnosed disease.

CDR1 SEHNR and CDR2 FQNEAQ are derived from the germline V gene (reference sequence). V is cut by 1 base and J by 8 bases, and the space between the germline ends is 3 bases. The CDR3 holds 11 amino acids from the cysteine to the phenylalanine. Of the read, only the CDR3 DNA is kept; its 33 bases are in frame from base 1. This sample was also put to use in a study of T cells in Graves' hyperthyroidism and ophthalmopathy. The second study also describes: Graves' hyperthyroidism was defined as stable when no progression to ophthalmopathy occurred over 18 months of follow-up. The hyperthyroidism patients were between 18 and 65 years old and newly diagnosed, with a disease duration of less than 2 months. Exclusion was applied to patients with uncontrolled infections, other autoimmune diseases, pregnancy or lactation. Diagnoses were established on the basis of clinical symptoms, serum thyroxine and TRAb, thyroid ultrasound, and orbital computed tomography. The TCR CDR3 was subjected to a first round of RT-PCR using the HTBI primer set and the Qiagen OneStep RT-PCR kit. Blood samples also contained most of the expanded thyroid clonotypes (frequency above 0.001), which suggests that blood repertoires may reflect thyroid immune responses. A 13 V-J signature model separated ophthalmopathy from stable hyperthyroidism, with nearly 90% sensitivity and roughly 82% specificity in cross-validation and 80%/75% in testing. In validation, the model predicted progression to ophthalmopathy a median of around 6.5 months before onset, with about 71% sensitivity and roughly 79% specificity. TCR V-J signatures able to tell the groups apart were searched for in a discovery cohort of approximately 95 patients, of whom around 42 had Graves' ophthalmopathy and roughly 58 had stable Graves' hyperthyroidism. Prospective prediction of ophthalmopathy was tested in an independent validation cohort of 18 to 20 hyperthyroidism patients and roughly 16 patients who later progressed to ophthalmopathy. For training and testing, the 110 or so patients in the discovery cohort were randomly divided in a 7:3 ratio. In addition, the study compared T-cell repertoires in thyroid tissue and in blood from roughly six Graves' hyperthyroidism patients. After sampling, hyperthyroidism patients received methimazole starting at 30 mg daily, and ophthalmopathy patients received high-dose intravenous methylprednisolone. A second multiplex PCR round built the libraries, followed by size selection and purification. Paired-end sequencing of the libraries was performed with 100 bp reads on an Illumina HiSeq2000. SOAPnuke was used to process the raw data, throwing out any read that contained adapters or uncalled bases, had a mean Phred below 15, or lacked an exact constant-primer or identifier match. High-quality paired reads were merged using COPE v1.2.5, and each unique nucleotide sequence was defined as a clonotype. Clonotypes were aligned to IMGT TRBV, TRBD and TRBJ reference segments using MiTCR v1.1. The analysis included only V-J combinations with a frequency above 0.0001, which together covered 98% to 99.2% of the repertoires. A TCS score was defined as the ratio between F50 (clonal expansion) and ExV (chaos), using BLOSUM62-based TCRdist between CDR3 peptides within each V-J. Welch's t-statistics and random forest reduced fewer than 600 V-J features to 13, which were used in a naive Bayes classifier (R e1071). No statistical method was used to set the sample size in advance, and investigators knew the group allocation. The paper describes TCR Vbeta CDR3 sequencing of 135 peripheral blood samples, made up of 43 ophthalmopathy patients, 70 to 75 hyperthyroidism patients and approximately 17 progressor patients.

Sequenced here: peripheral blood mononuclear cells (PBMCs), sampled at new diagnosis, from a patient treated with antithyroid drugs. The sequence was collected from a woman aged 30 to 39 with Graves disease. Donor details come from another sample of the same person, matched by shared clones. The sequence is built from TRBV7-9 and TRBJ2-1; the D gene identity is not certain. CDR3 sequence: CASSLEHEQFF. The DNA sequence is given as TGTGCCAGCAGCTTAGAGCATGAGCAGTTCTTC.